Sequencing of this TCR beta chain was carried out in a study of graft-versus-host responses after intestinal transplantation. At the level of the study: Among the recipients, all got anti-thymocyte globulin induction and then tacrolimus and steroids for roughly three years.

Either the posterior iliac crest or another site supplied the post-transplant bone marrow. CDR3 length: 14 amino acids. Germline-derived CDR1 and CDR2 are MNHEY and SMNVEV (reference sequence). V was shortened by 4 bases and J by 0 bases, with 9 bases between the two germline ends. The method was immunoSEQ multiplex PCR; TCRdb's version includes in-frame clones alone and lacks a portion of them. The table has around 71,000 clones, 80% to 95% seen once; the top ten hold 6.5% to 8%. The chain is built from TRBV27 and TRBJ2-5; no firm D call. The source is a human patient who received an intestinal transplant, so some T cells may come from the graft donor. The specimen was bone marrow, collected 700 to 850 days after intestinal transplantation. Written as DNA, the CDR3 is TGTGCCAGCAGTTCTTGGACCAACCAAGAGACCCAGTACTTC. Translated, it gives CASSSWTNQETQYF.